This T cell receptor beta chain was recovered during a study of PD-1 blockade in classical Hodgkin lymphoma. Profiling relied on immunoSEQ multiplex PCR, and the TCRdb table lists in-frame clones only, not all of them. Of fewer than 8,500 clones listed, about 79% are singletons. Time point specified: newly diagnosed, previously untreated cHL patient sample. Comparator PBMCs were from newly diagnosed, untreated classical Hodgkin lymphoma. CDR3 size: 13 residues. The germline gives CDR1 SGHRS, CDR2 YFSETQ. Trimming left V 2 bases short and J 9 bases short, with 12 bases between. The sample comprised peripheral blood mononuclear cells (PBMCs). The receptor was derived from a human donor with classical Hodgkin lymphoma. The J gene is TRBJ2-1, the V gene TRBV5-1; tentatively, D is TRBD2 (5 bases). The CDR3 reads CASSFEAGLEQFF. The CDR3 nucleotides read TGCGCCAGCAGCTTTGAGGCGGGTCTTGAGCAGTTCTTC.